This T cell receptor beta chain was identified during a study of molecular identifiers for immune sequencing clone quantification. Turning to the study itself: In replicates, RNA taken from approximately 20,000 or 98,000 naive CD8 cells was divided five ways, and four portions underwent sequencing.

The naive CD8 libraries originated from between roughly 20,000 and 1,000,000 sorted cells and drew on 10%, 30% or 50% RNA. Sorting selected naive CD8 T cells with a CD8+CD4-CCR7+CD45RA+ phenotype. Germline CDR1 MNHEY, CDR2 SMNVEV (reference sequence). This CDR3 has 14 residues. Trimming took 5 bases from V and 13 from J, leaving 20 bases between them. This clonotype was detected ten times or more. The antigen is undetermined. Broader study findings: Spiked Jurkat TCR RNA originating from one cell could reportedly be identified amid about a million naive cells.

TCRdb re-derived calls from the PCR reads in MiXCR, one entry per CDR3 protein. The sample lists tens of thousands of distinct CDR3 sequences, 15% to 20% seen once, with more than 1.3% in the top ten. This rearrangement joins TRBV27 to TRBJ1-4; D not certain. This sequence originates from a human donor in good health. Some libraries in this study had Jurkat cell RNA spiked in. The specimen was naive CD8+ T cells from blood, with Jurkat cell RNA spiked in. Subset defined: FACS-sorted CD8+CD4-CCR7+CD45RA+ naive T cells. This CDR3 reads CASSPRPVDLGLFF. The CDR3 DNA is TGTGCCAGCAGTCCCAGACCTGTAGATTTAGGACTGTTTTTT.